This T cell receptor beta chain was recorded in a study of T cells in localized non-small cell lung cancer. Study-level results: Clonality peaked in uninvolved adjacent lung rather than tumor.

Repertoires were generated with immunoSEQ multiplex PCR, while TCRdb's copy carries only in-frame clones and drops some. Of fewer than 35,000 clones detected, 90% to 95% appear once; the ten largest clones hold 0.65% to 0.85%. Germline V gene data show CDR1 as SEHNR and CDR2 as FQNEAQ (reference sequence). CDR3 length equals 14 residues. V gave up 3 bases and J gave up 7 bases, with 13 bases separating them. A word on this clone: Its antigen is still unknown.

This chain joins TRBV7-9 and TRBJ1-5; no clear D. This sample comprised peripheral blood, obtained before any cancer treatment. The sequence came from a woman aged 40 to 75 with stage I lung adenocarcinoma. CDR3 sequence (DNA): TGTGCCAGCAGCTTGGACGGGGTTGGGCAGCCCCAGCATTTT. Encoded protein: CASSLDGVGQPQHF.